This T cell receptor (beta chain) is from a study of blood T cell repertoires in COVID-19. On the study more broadly: Specimens from acute and convalescent COVID-19 originated in the United States, Italy and Spain. PBMCs, B-cell-depleted T cells, or T cells were the source of the cDNA or gDNA that made up the material.

Per the study methods: Estimation of nucleated cell counts was performed using reference gene primer amplification. TCRdb keeps only in-frame clones here, not all; method: immunoSEQ multiplex PCR. That table furnishes V, J and clone size, whereas the DNA furnished D and trimming. The sample consists of about 240,000 clones, around 83% of them appearing once. The CDR3 runs to 16 residues. Trimming took off 0 bases at V and 3 bases at J, with 9 bases between the two ends. CDR1 and CDR2 from the germline V gene are MGHRA and YSYEKL. Material for sequencing was peripheral blood. The TCR originated in a man aged 30 to 45 who had recovered from COVID-19. The chain links TRBV4-1 to TRBJ1-6, with D perhaps matching TRBD1 (5 bases). The CDR3 DNA sequence: TGCGCCAGCAGCCAAGAAGCCGACAGCTATAATTCACCCCTCCACTTT. Its protein is CASSQEADSYNSPLHF.